These T cell receptor beta chains were read from a single sample in a study of blood T cell repertoires in COVID-19. Generated by immunoSEQ multiplex PCR, the TCRdb table keeps only in-frame clones and is missing some. The data contain about 150,000 clones, 75% to 90% of them singletons. Sequenced: peripheral blood. All receptors derive from a man in his 70s with acute or convalescent COVID-19. Both conserved end residues are part of each CDR3. The order of the fields is D gene, clone size, J gene, V gene, CDR3 DNA, CDR3 protein. D genes are given only for firm matches. Size is stated for part of the rows, as once, few or many counts, or as a class when the clone is expanded.

>TRBD1|few|TRBJ2-2|TRBV2
TGTGCCAGCAGTGAACGACAGGGTGACACCGGGGAGCTGTTTTTT
CASSERQGDTGELFF
>-|-|TRBJ1-1|TRBV6-5
TGTGCCAGCAGAAGTGCAGGGACTAACACTGAAGCTTTCTTT
CASRSAGTNTEAFF
>TRBD1|once|TRBJ1-2|TRBV5-8
TGTGCCAGCATTCGGGACAGGGACTATGGCTACACCTTC
CASIRDRDYGYTF
>-|few|TRBJ2-3|TRBV29-1
TGCAGCGTCGGAGTTGGGGGCTTCAGGGGTACGCAGTATTTT
CSVGVGGFRGTQYF
>TRBD2|-|TRBJ2-7|TRBV7-7
TGTGCTAGCAGCCCGACTAGCGGGGGGCCCTACGAGCAGTACTTC
CASSPTSGGPYEQYF
>TRBD1|-|TRBJ1-5|TRBV19
TGTGCCAGTACCGGGACAGGGGGCAATCAGCCCCAGCATTTT
CASTGTGGNQPQHF
>TRBD1|-|TRBJ1-2|TRBV28
TGTGCCAGCAGTCGACAGGGGGTTTATGGCTACACCTTC
CASSRQGVYGYTF
>TRBD2|-|TRBJ2-5|TRBV19
TGTGCCAGTAGTATTAGCGGGATTGGGGCAGAGACCCAGTACTTC
CASSISGIGAETQYF
>TRBD1|-|TRBJ2-2|TRBV28
TGTGCCAGCACCCCCACAGCAGGACAGGCCTACACCGGGGAGCTGTTTTTT
CASTPTAGQAYTGELFF
>TRBD2|-|TRBJ2-3|TRBV20-1
TGCAGTGCTAGTGCTAGCGGGGAGGCCCTTGGCACAGATACGCAGTATTTT
CSASASGEALGTDTQYF
>TRBD2|-|TRBJ2-3|TRBV7-2
TGTGCCAGCAGCTTATCTAGCGGGGGGGCATCAAATACGCAGTATTTT
CASSLSSGGASNTQYF
>TRBD1|-|TRBJ1-1|TRBV7-9
TGTGCCAGCAGCTCTGGACAGGGCAACACTGAAGCTTTCTTT
CASSSGQGNTEAFF
>-|-|TRBJ2-7|TRBV7-2
TGTGCCAGCAGCCGGGCCGGGACATCCAACTACGAGCAGTACTTC
CASSRAGTSNYEQYF
>TRBD1|once|TRBJ2-1|TRBV7-9
TGTGCCAGCAGCTTATCCGGGACAGGGCGGAATGAGCAGTTCTTC
CASSLSGTGRNEQFF
>TRBD2|-|TRBJ2-1|TRBV7-2
TGTGCCAGCAGCTTAGGGCCGGGACTAGCGGGGGGGCTCCATGAGCAGTTCTTC
CASSLGPGLAGGLHEQFF
>-|-|TRBJ2-7|TRBV28
TGTGCCAGCAGTTCAGGGACAGTCGGGGGTTACGAGCAGTACTTC
CASSSGTVGGYEQYF
>TRBD2|-|TRBJ2-3|TRBV24-1
TGTGCCACCAGTGATCCAATAGCGGGGGGGGCATATACGCAGTATTTT
CATSDPIAGGAYTQYF
>-|-|TRBJ2-1|TRBV27
TGTGCCAGCAGTGTCTCGTCCAGCTCCTACAATGAGCAGTTCTTC
CASSVSSSSYNEQFF
>-|once|TRBJ1-2|TRBV27
TGTGCCAGCAGTTCAGGGGTCCTCCCTAACTATGGCTACACCTTC
CASSSGVLPNYGYTF
>-|-|TRBJ1-5|TRBV19
TGTGCCAGTAGTATTGGGGGCAGAATTTATAGCAATCAGCCCCAGCATTTT
CASSIGGRIYSNQPQHF
>-|-|TRBJ2-5|TRBV11-3
TGTGCCAGCAGCTTAACTACCTCCGGGACCCAGTACTTC
CASSLTTSGTQYF
>TRBD2|-|TRBJ2-1|TRBV10-2
TGCGCCAGCAGTGATGGGACTAGCGGGAGGAATGAGCAGTTCTTC
CASSDGTSGRNEQFF
>-|-|TRBJ2-7|TRBV5-1
TGCGCCAGCAGCCCGGCGGGCTCCTACGAGCAGTACTTC
CASSPAGSYEQYF
>TRBD2|-|TRBJ2-7|TRBV6-5
TGTGCCAGCGGCTCCGGGGGGACGGGCCCCTACGAGCAGTACTTC
CASGSGGTGPYEQYF
>TRBD2|-|TRBJ2-2|TRBV11-2
TGTGCCAGCAGCTCGCGGCGGGCAGCGGGAGCCGGGGAGCTGTTTTTT
CASSSRRAAGAGELFF
>-|-|TRBJ2-6|TRBV5-1
TGCGCCAGCAGCTTTGAGGGGGCCAACGTCCTGACTTTC
CASSFEGANVLTF
>-|-|TRBJ2-5|TRBV3-1/TRBV3-2
TGTGCCAGCAGCCAAGTCAGGGGCCAAGAGACCCAGTACTTC
CASSQVRGQETQYF
>TRBD2|-|TRBJ2-7|TRBV12-3/TRBV12-4
TGTGCCAGCAGGGGACTAGCGATTCACGAGCAGTACTTC
CASRGLAIHEQYF
>-|-|TRBJ1-5|TRBV6-1
TGTGCCAGCAGTGAAGAAGGAGGGAGCAATCAGCCCCAGCATTTT
CASSEEGGSNQPQHF
>TRBD1|-|TRBJ1-1|TRBV7-2
TGTGCCAGCAGCTTTGGGACAGGGGGAGTCACTGAAGCTTTCTTT
CASSFGTGGVTEAFF
>-|-|TRBJ2-1|TRBV12-3/TRBV12-4
TGTGCCAGCAGTTGGACACCCAACAATGAGCAGTTCTTC
CASSWTPNNEQFF
>-|-|TRBJ1-5|TRBV5-4
TGTGCCAGCAGCTTGACTCCCAATCAGCCCCAGCATTTT
CASSLTPNQPQHF
>TRBD1|-|TRBJ1-1|TRBV7-3
TGTGCCAGCAGCTTGGGACAGGGGGCCCACGAAACTGAAGCTTTCTTT
CASSLGQGAHETEAFF
>-|-|TRBJ2-2|TRBV7-6
TGTGCCAGCAGCTTACGCGGGATGGGCACCGGGGAGCTGTTTTTT
CASSLRGMGTGELFF
>-|-|TRBJ2-7|TRBV27
TGTGCCAGCAGTTCCCGACATATTACCTCCTACGAGCAGTACTTC
CASSSRHITSYEQYF
>-|-|TRBJ2-5|TRBV7-2
TGTGCCAGCAGCACGACAGGAATCCAAGAGACCCAGTACTTC
CASSTTGIQETQYF
>-|once|TRBJ2-7|TRBV6-6
TGTGCCAGCAGTTACGGGCAGGGGTCCTACGAGCAGTACTTC
CASSYGQGSYEQYF
>TRBD2|once|TRBJ2-3|TRBV3-1/TRBV3-2
TGTGCCAGCAGCCAACCCGAGCGGGGGTATACGCAGTATTTT
CASSQPERGYTQYF
>-|-|TRBJ1-1|TRBV7-8
TGTGCCAGCAGCTCGCTCGGGGGGGAGGAGTTGAACACTGAAGCTTTCTTT
CASSSLGGEELNTEAFF
>TRBD2|-|TRBJ2-1|TRBV19
TGTGCCAGTAGTACGAGGACTAGCGGGAGCTCCTACAATGAGCAGTTCTTC
CASSTRTSGSSYNEQFF
>-|once|TRBJ1-6|TRBV6-5
TGTGCCAGCAAGCCTGCGCCTGGTCGGAATTCACCCCTCCACTTT
CASKPAPGRNSPLHF
>-|-|TRBJ2-1|TRBV5-6
TGTGCCAGCAGCTCAACGCACAGGGCTTTAGGGAATGAGCAGTTCTTC
CASSSTHRALGNEQFF
>-|-|TRBJ2-7|TRBV3-1/TRBV3-2
TGTGCCAGCGGAGGTCCTTGGGGAGAGCAGTACTTC
CASGGPWGEQYF
>-|few|TRBJ2-3|TRBV28
TGTGCCATCGGGGTCCCAGATACGCAGTATTTT
CAIGVPDTQYF
>-|-|TRBJ2-5|TRBV27
TGTGCCAGCAGTTTGCGGCACCCGGAGACCCAGTACTTC
CASSLRHPETQYF
>TRBD1|-|TRBJ2-7|TRBV6-5
TGTGCCAGCAGGGACGGACAGGAGTACGGCGAGCAGTACTTC
CASRDGQEYGEQYF